A selection of T cell receptor beta chains follows, all from one sample in a study of blood T cell repertoires in COVID-19. Sequencing was performed with immunoSEQ multiplex PCR; in TCRdb, only in-frame clones are kept and a portion is missing. The sample holds about 200,000 clones, just under 90% seen once. Sample: peripheral blood. All receptors derive from a man in his sixties who had recovered from COVID-19. Each CDR3 is given with its conserved first and last residue. D genes are given only for firm matches. A row's size may be missing; if present it is once, few, many or a size class.

clone_size,d_call,cdr3_length,j_call,v_call,cdr3_nt,cdr3_aa
few,TRBD2,13,TRBJ2-1,TRBV30,TGTGCCTCTAGCGGGAGCTCCTACAATGAGCAGTTCTTC,CASSGSSYNEQFF
-,-,16,TRBJ2-3,TRBV27,TGTGCCAGCAGTTTAGTCCTAGCTATCAGCACAGATACGCAGTATTTT,CASSLVLAISTDTQYF
-,TRBD1,19,TRBJ1-4,TRBV5-1,TGCGCCAGCAGCTTCCACCCGGGACAGGGGGGTGGGTCTAATGAAAAACTGTTTTTT,CASSFHPGQGGGSNEKLFF
-,-,15,TRBJ1-3,TRBV3-1/TRBV3-2,TGTGCCAGCAGCCAAGATACAGTTTCTGGAAACACCATATATTTT,CASSQDTVSGNTIYF
-,-,14,TRBJ2-7,TRBV13,TGTGCCAGCAGCTCGGGGTCGGCTACCTACGAGCAGTACTTC,CASSSGSATYEQYF
-,-,12,TRBJ2-1,TRBV9,TGTGCCAGCAGCGTACGAGACAATGAGCAGTTCTTC,CASSVRDNEQFF
-,-,12,TRBJ2-1,TRBV7-8,TGTGCCAGCAGCCAGGTGATGGGGGGTCAGTTCTTC,CASSQVMGGQFF
-,TRBD1,14,TRBJ1-2,TRBV19,TGTGCCAGTAGATACCGGGACAGGGACTTTGGCTACACCTTC,CASRYRDRDFGYTF
once,TRBD1,15,TRBJ1-1,TRBV7-6,TGTGCCAGCAGCATCAGTCAGGGGGTAGACACTGAAGCTTTCTTT,CASSISQGVDTEAFF
-,-,14,TRBJ1-1,TRBV19,TGTGCCAGTAGTATGGGAGGCATGAACACTGAAGCTTTCTTT,CASSMGGMNTEAFF
-,-,16,TRBJ2-3,TRBV18,TGTGCCAGCTCCCTCCTCATGGGGAGGGGGGGAGATACGCAGTATTTT,CASSLLMGRGGDTQYF
-,TRBD1,17,TRBJ2-1,TRBV27,TGTGCCAGCAGTTCACTTTTTACAGGGGGCAGATACAATGAGCAGTTCTTC,CASSSLFTGGRYNEQFF
-,-,17,TRBJ1-3,TRBV18,TGTGCCAGCTCACCACTATCAGGGGCCAGCTCTGGAAACACCATATATTTT,CASSPLSGASSGNTIYF
-,-,17,TRBJ2-7,TRBV1,TGCACCAGCAGCCACCTCAGGACAGGGAGGGGAGCCTACGAGCAGTACTTC,CTSSHLRTGRGAYEQYF
-,TRBD1,14,TRBJ1-5,TRBV2,TGTGCCAGCAGCGGGACAGGGGAGTTTCAGGCCCAGCATTTT,CASSGTGEFQAQHF
once,-,15,TRBJ2-1,TRBV5-1,TGCGCCAGCAGCTTGGCCGGGGGAACCTACAATGAGCAGTTCTTC,CASSLAGGTYNEQFF
-,TRBD1,16,TRBJ1-6,TRBV14,TGTGCCAGCAGTCTCCGACAGGGGACCCTAAATTCACCCCTCCACTTT,CASSLRQGTLNSPLHF
-,-,13,TRBJ2-5,TRBV27,TGTGCCAGCAGTTTCGGGGGTGGGGAGACCCAGTACTTC,CASSFGGGETQYF
-,-,14,TRBJ1-1,TRBV28,TGTGCCAGCAGTTCGTCAGGGGCAGGGGTTGAAGCTTTCTTT,CASSSSGAGVEAFF
-,-,12,TRBJ1-2,TRBV29-1,TGCAGCGTTGCGGCAGGGGACTATGGCTACACCTTC,CSVAAGDYGYTF
-,-,12,TRBJ2-7,TRBV2,TGTGCCAGCAGCCGTGACAGTCCGTGGCAGTACTTC,CASSRDSPWQYF
-,-,15,TRBJ2-3,TRBV18,TGTGCCAGCTCACCACCGGAGCTCCACACAGATACGCAGTATTTT,CASSPPELHTDTQYF
-,TRBD2,16,TRBJ2-4,TRBV9,TGTGCCAGCAGCGTAGGAGGATTAGCGGGGAAAAACATTCAGTACTTC,CASSVGGLAGKNIQYF
many,TRBD1,15,TRBJ2-7,TRBV5-1,TGCGCCAGCAGCTTGGAGCCGGGACAGATATACGAGCAGTACTTC,CASSLEPGQIYEQYF
-,-,14,TRBJ2-3,TRBV7-2,TGTGCCAGCAGCTTAGCGGGAGGAGTAGATACGCAGTATTTT,CASSLAGGVDTQYF
-,-,15,TRBJ2-7,TRBV5-5,TGTGCCAGCAGCTTGGAGCTTACTGTCTCCTACGAGCAGTACTTC,CASSLELTVSYEQYF
-,TRBD2,15,TRBJ2-3,TRBV5-4,TGTGCCAGCAGCTTGACTAGCGGGGCCTCAGATACGCAGTATTTT,CASSLTSGASDTQYF
-,-,14,TRBJ1-5,TRBV6-1,TGTGCCAGCAGGGAAGGGACACCCAATCAGCCCCAGCATTTT,CASREGTPNQPQHF
once,-,13,TRBJ2-7,TRBV28,TGTGCCAGCAGAACAGGGCCCTCCTACGAGCAGTACTTC,CASRTGPSYEQYF
-,-,14,TRBJ1-1,TRBV25-1,TGTGCCAGCAGCTTGGGACTCCAGAACACTGAAGCTTTCTTT,CASSLGLQNTEAFF
-,-,12,TRBJ2-7,TRBV28,TGTGCCAGCAGTTTTTCACATTACGAGCAGTACTTC,CASSFSHYEQYF
-,-,12,TRBJ2-2,TRBV12-3/TRBV12-4,TGTGCCAGCAGACGAGACACCGGGGAGCTGTTTTTT,CASRRDTGELFF
-,-,14,TRBJ1-6,TRBV2,TGTGCCAGCCTCCGGCGGGGGTTGGATTCACCCCTCCACTTT,CASLRRGLDSPLHF
-,-,15,TRBJ1-1,TRBV6-5,TGTGCCAGCAGTTACTCACCGGGGGAGTACACTGAAGCTTTCTTT,CASSYSPGEYTEAFF
-,TRBD1,18,TRBJ1-5,TRBV6-1,TGTGCCAGCAGTGAAAGATGGATGGGAACAGGGGTCAATCAGCCCCAGCATTTT,CASSERWMGTGVNQPQHF
-,-,14,TRBJ2-3,TRBV25-1,TGTGCCAGCAGAGCAGGGTTTGTCACAGATACGCAGTATTTT,CASRAGFVTDTQYF
few,TRBD1,15,TRBJ1-5,TRBV19,TGTGCCAGTAGTAAATACAGGGGAGATGGTCAGCCCCAGCATTTT,CASSKYRGDGQPQHF
-,-,15,TRBJ1-6,TRBV5-4,TGTGCCAGCAGCGTGATAGGGGTCCCTAATTCACCCCTCCACTTT,CASSVIGVPNSPLHF
-,TRBD2,14,TRBJ2-3,TRBV3-1/TRBV3-2,TGTGCCAGCAGCGGCCCGGGACTAATAGATACGCAGTATTTT,CASSGPGLIDTQYF
-,-,13,TRBJ1-2,TRBV3-1/TRBV3-2,TGTGCCAGCCACGATAGGGGGGGCGATGGCTACACCTTC,CASHDRGGDGYTF
once,TRBD1,14,TRBJ1-2,TRBV6-5,TGTGCCAGCACCCCGACAGGGGTAAGCTATGGCTACACCTTC,CASTPTGVSYGYTF
-,TRBD1,15,TRBJ1-2,TRBV28,TGTGCCAGCACGTTACTCCCAGGGGGACAAGGTGGCTACACCTTC,CASTLLPGGQGGYTF
-,-,13,TRBJ2-7,TRBV6-5,TGTGCCAGCAGTTACCCTAGCTCCTACGAGCAGTACTTC,CASSYPSSYEQYF
few,-,15,TRBJ2-6,TRBV6-5,TGTGCCAGCAGTTACTCTCAGTCTGGGGCCAACGTCCTGACTTTC,CASSYSQSGANVLTF
-,-,14,TRBJ2-4,TRBV3-1/TRBV3-2,TGTGCCAGCAGCCTGGGGCACGGCTCAAACATTCAGTACTTC,CASSLGHGSNIQYF
-,-,13,TRBJ2-3,TRBV30,TGTGCCTGGAGTGTATCTGGCACAGATACGCAGTATTTT,CAWSVSGTDTQYF
-,-,14,TRBJ2-1,TRBV5-4,TGTGCCAGTGGCCGGGGGAGCTCCTACAATGAGCAGTTCTTC,CASGRGSSYNEQFF
once,TRBD2,19,TRBJ2-2,TRBV5-1,TGCGCCAGCAGCTTGGCGGCTAGCGGGGCGTACGCGAACACCGGGGAGCTGTTTTTT,CASSLAASGAYANTGELFF
-,-,12,TRBJ2-7,TRBV19,TGTGCCAGTAGTGGGGCAGCCTACGAGCAGTACTTC,CASSGAAYEQYF
-,-,16,TRBJ1-5,TRBV3-1/TRBV3-2,TGTGCCAGCAGCCAAGATAATAGCAGGGACAATCAGCCCCAGCATTTT,CASSQDNSRDNQPQHF
-,TRBD1,15,TRBJ1-1,TRBV25-1,TGTGCCAGCGGGGGCCCGGGACAGGGCGGGACTGAAGCTTTCTTT,CASGGPGQGGTEAFF
-,-,14,TRBJ1-6,TRBV6-5,TGTGCCAGCAGTTACGGGGGGGACGATTCACCCCTCCACTTT,CASSYGGDDSPLHF
-,-,14,TRBJ1-2,TRBV30,TGTGCCTGGAGTGTATCCGGGAGTAACTATGGCTACACCTTC,CAWSVSGSNYGYTF